This T cell receptor beta chain came from a study of T cells in Graves' hyperthyroidism and ophthalmopathy. This clonotype was observed many times. The germline V gene has CDR1 MNHNS and CDR2 SASEGT. Losses at the gene ends were 5 bases for V and 4 bases for J; bases not matched to a gene: 4. This CDR3 region has 14 residues. Amplified regions were TCR beta CDR3 sequences from RNA transcripts. TCR CDR3 regions were first amplified by RT-PCR with HTBI primers. TCRdb redid the calling of the multiplex PCR reads with MiXCR, one entry per CDR3 protein. The table records over 400,000 distinct CDR3 sequences, roughly 15% of them present only once.

The specimen was blood. This rearrangement joins TRBV6-1 to TRBJ1-4; the match to TRBD1 covers 7 bases. The clonotype comes from a man aged 18 to 29 with Graves' ophthalmopathy. The CDR3 DNA reads TGTGCCAGCAGTAGACAGGGTGGTAATGAAAAACTGTTTTTT. Protein: CASSRQGGNEKLFF.